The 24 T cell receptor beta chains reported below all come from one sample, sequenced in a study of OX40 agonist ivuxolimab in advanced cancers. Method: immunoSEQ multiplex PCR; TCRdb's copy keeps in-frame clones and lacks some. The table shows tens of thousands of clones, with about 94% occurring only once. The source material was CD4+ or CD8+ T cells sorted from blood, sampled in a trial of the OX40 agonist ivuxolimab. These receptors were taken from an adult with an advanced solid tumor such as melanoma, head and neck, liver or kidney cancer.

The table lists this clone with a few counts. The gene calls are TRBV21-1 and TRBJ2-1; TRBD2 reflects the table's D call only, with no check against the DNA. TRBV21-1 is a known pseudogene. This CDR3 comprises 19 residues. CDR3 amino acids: CASSKEVPRGDSWYNEQFF. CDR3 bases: TGTGCCAGCAGCAAAGAAGTACCCCGGGGGGATTCTTGGTACAATGAGCAGTTCTTC.

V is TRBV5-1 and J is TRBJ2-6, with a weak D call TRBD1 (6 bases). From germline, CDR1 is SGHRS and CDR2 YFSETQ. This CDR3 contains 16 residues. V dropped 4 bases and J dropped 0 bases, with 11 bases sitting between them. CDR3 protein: CASSNSGVSGANVLTF. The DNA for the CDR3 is TGCGCCAGCAGCAATTCAGGGGTCTCTGGGGCCAACGTCCTGACTTTC.

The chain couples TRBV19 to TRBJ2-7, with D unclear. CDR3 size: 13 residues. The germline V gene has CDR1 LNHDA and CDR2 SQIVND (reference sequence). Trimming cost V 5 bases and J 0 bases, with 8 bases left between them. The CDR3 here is CASSDQASYEQYF. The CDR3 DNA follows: TGTGCCAGTAGTGATCAGGCCTCCTACGAGCAGTACTTC.

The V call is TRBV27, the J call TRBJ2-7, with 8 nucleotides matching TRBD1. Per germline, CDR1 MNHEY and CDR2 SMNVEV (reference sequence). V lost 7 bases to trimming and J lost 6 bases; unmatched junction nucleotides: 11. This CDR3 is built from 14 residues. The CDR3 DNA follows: TGTGCCAGCAACACCAGGGGGCGCCCCCGCGAGCAGTACTTC. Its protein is CASNTRGRPREQYF.

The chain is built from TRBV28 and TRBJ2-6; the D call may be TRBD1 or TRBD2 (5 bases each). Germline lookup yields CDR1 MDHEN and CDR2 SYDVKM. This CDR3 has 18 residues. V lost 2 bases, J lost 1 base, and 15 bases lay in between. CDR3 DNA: TGTGCCAGCAGTTTACCGGGACGCGTGGGTTCTGGGGCCAACGTCCTGACTTTC. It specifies CASSLPGRVGSGANVLTF.

The CDR3 sequence is CASSSRDTPHEQYF. DNA of the CDR3: TGTGCCAGTAGTTCAAGGGACACCCCTCACGAGCAGTACTTC. This rearrangement joins TRBV19 to TRBJ2-7; possibly TRBD1 for D (6 bases). Trimming removed 5 bases from V and 5 bases from J, with 16 bases in between. Germline values: CDR1 LNHDA, CDR2 SQIVND (reference sequence). The CDR3 is 14 residues long.

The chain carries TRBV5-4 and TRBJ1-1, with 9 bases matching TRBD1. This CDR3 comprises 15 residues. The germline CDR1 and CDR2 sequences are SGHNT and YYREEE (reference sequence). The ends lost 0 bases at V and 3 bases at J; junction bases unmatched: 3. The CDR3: CASSLGDRVDTEAFF. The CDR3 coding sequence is TGTGCCAGCAGCTTGGGGGACAGGGTGGACACTGAAGCTTTCTTT. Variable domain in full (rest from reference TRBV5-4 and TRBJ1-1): ETGVTQSPTHLIKTRGQQVTLRCSSQSGHNTVSWYQQALGQGPQFIFQYYREEENGRGNFPPRFSGLQFPNYSSELNVNALELDDSALYLCASSLGDRVDTEAFFGQGTRLTVV.

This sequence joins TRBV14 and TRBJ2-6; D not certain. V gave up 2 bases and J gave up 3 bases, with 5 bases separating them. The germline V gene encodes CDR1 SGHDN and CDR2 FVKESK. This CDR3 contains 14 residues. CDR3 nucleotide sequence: TGTGCCAGCAGCCAACAGAGTGGGGCCAACGTCCTGACTTTC. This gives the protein CASSQQSGANVLTF.

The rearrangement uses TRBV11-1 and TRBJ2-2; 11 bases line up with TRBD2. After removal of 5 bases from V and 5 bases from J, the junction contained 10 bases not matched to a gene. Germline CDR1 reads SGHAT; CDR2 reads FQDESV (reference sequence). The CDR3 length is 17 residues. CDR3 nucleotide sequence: TGTGCCAGCAGCGAAGAACTAGCGGGAGCCGCAACCGGGGAGCTGTTTTTT. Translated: CASSEELAGAATGELFF.

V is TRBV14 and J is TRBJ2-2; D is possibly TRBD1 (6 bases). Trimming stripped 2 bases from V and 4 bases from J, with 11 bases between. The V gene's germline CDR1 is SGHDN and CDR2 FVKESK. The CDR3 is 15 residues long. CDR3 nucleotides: TGTGCCAGCAGCCAAATTTCAGGGGTCACCGGGGAGCTGTTTTTT. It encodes CASSQISGVTGELFF.

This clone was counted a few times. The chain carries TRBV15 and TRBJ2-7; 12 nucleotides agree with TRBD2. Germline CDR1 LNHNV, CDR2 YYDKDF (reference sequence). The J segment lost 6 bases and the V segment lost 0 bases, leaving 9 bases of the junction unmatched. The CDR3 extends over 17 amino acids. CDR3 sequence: CATSRDLAGGPQGEQYF. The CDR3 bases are TGTGCCACCAGCAGAGACCTAGCGGGAGGGCCCCAGGGCGAGCAGTACTTC. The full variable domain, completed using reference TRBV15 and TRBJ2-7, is DAMVIQNPRYQVTQFGKPVTLSCSQTLNHNVMYWYQQKSSQAPKLLFHYYDKDFNNEADTPDNFQSRRPNTSFCFLDIRSPGLGDTAMYLCATSRDLAGGPQGEQYFGPGTRLTVT.

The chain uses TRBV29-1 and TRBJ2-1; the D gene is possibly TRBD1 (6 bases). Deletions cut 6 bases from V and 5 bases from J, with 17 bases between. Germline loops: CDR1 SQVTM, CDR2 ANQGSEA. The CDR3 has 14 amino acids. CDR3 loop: CSVEQGLPDNEQFF. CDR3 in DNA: TGCAGCGTCGAACAGGGTTTGCCCGACAATGAGCAGTTCTTC.

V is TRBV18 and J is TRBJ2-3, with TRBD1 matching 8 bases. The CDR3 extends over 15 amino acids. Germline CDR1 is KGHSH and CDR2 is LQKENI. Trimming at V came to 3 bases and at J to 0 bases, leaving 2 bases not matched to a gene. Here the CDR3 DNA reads TGTGCCAGCTCACCGGGACAGGTGAGCACAGATACGCAGTATTTT. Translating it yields CASSPGQVSTDTQYF.

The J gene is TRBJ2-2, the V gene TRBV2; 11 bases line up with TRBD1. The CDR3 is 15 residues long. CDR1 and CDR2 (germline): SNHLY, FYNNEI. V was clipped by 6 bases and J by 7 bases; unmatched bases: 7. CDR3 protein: CASSGQGAEFGELFF. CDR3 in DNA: TGTGCCAGCAGCGGACAGGGGGCGGAATTCGGGGAGCTGTTTTTT.

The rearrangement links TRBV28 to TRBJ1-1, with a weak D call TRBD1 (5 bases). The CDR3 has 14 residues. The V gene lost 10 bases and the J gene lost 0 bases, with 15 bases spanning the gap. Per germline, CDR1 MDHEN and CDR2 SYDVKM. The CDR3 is CATLSTAMNTEAFF. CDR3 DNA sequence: TGTGCCACCCTATCGACAGCCATGAACACTGAAGCTTTCTTT. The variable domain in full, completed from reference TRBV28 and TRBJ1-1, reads DVKVTQSSRYLVKRTGEKVFLECVQDMDHENMFWYRQDPGLGLRLIYFSYDVKMKEKGDIPEGYSVSREKKERFSLILESASTNQTSMYLCATLSTAMNTEAFFGQGTRLTVV.

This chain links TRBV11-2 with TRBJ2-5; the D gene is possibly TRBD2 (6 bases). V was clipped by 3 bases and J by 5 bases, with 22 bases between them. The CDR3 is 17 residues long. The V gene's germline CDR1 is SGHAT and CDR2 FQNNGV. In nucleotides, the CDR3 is TGTGCCAGCAGCTTTTTGGGACTGAACACCATCCTCGAGACCCAGTACTTC. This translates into CASSFLGLNTILETQYF.

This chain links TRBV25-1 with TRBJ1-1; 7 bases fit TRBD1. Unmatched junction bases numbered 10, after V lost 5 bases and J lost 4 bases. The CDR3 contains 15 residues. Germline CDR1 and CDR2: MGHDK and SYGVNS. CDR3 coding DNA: TGTGCCAGCAGTCAAACAGGGGTCCCGGCCACTGAAGCTTTCTTT. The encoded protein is CASSQTGVPATEAFF.

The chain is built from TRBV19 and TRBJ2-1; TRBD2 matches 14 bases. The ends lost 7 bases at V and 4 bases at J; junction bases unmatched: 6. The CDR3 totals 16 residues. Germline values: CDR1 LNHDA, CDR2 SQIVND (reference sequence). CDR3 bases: TGTGCCAGTAAGGGCCGGACTAGCGGGAGGTACAATGAGCAGTTCTTC. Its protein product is CASKGRTSGRYNEQFF.

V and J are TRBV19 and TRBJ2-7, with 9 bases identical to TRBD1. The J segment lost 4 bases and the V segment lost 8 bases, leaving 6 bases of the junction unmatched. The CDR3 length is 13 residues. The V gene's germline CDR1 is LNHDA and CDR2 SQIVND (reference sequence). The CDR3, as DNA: TGTGCCAGTCTGGGACAGGGAAGGTACGAGCAGTACTTC. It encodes CASLGQGRYEQYF.

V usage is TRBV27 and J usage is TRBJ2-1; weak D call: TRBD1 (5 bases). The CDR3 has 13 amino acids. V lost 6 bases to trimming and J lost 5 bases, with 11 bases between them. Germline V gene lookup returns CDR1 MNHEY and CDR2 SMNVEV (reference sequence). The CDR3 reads CASSTDSNNEQFF. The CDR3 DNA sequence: TGTGCCAGCAGCACTGACAGCAACAATGAGCAGTTCTTC.

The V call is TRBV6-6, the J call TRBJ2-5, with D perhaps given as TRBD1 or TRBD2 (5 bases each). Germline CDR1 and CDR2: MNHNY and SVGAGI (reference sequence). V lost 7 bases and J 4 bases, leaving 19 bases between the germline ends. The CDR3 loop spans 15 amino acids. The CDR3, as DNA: TGTGCCAGCACCCCGGGGCCGACTAACCCAGAGACCCAGTACTTC. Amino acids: CASTPGPTNPETQYF.

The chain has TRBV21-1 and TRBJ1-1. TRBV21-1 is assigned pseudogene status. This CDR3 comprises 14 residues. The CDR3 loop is CASTPNPPNTEAFF. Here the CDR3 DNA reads TGTGCCAGCACCCCAAATCCACCGAACACTGAAGCTTTCTTT.

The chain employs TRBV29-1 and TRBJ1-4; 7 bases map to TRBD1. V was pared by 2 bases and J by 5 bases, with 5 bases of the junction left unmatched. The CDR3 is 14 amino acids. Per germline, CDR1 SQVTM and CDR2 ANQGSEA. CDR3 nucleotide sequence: TGCAGCGTTGAATCTCGGGACAGCAATGAAAAACTGTTTTTT. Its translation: CSVESRDSNEKLFF.

The CDR3 here is CASTLNVQPKEQYF. The CDR3 DNA reads as TGTGCCAGCACCCTTAATGTCCAACCAAAGGAACAGTATTTT. The V call is TRBV2, the J call TRBJ2-3; D unclear. The CDR3 is 14 amino acids. The V end was cut by 7 bases, the J end by 12 bases, with 23 bases between. Germline V gives CDR1 SNHLY, CDR2 FYNNEI.